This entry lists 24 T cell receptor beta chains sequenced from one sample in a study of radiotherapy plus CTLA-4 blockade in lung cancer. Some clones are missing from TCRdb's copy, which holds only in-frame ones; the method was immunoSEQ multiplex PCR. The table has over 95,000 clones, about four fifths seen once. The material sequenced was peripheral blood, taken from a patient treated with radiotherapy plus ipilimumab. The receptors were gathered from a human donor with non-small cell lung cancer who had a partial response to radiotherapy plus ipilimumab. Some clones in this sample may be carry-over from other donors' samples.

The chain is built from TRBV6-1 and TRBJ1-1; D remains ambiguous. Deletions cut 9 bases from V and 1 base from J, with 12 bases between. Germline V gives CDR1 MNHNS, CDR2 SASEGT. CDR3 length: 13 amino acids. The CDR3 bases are TGTGCCAGTCAATGGCAGGAGAACACTGAAGCTTTCTTT. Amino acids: CASQWQENTEAFF.

The CDR3 sequence is CASSPTRTGFEQYF. CDR3 bases: TGTGCCAGCAGCCCTACCCGGACAGGGTTCGAGCAGTACTTC. The V gene is TRBV2, the J gene TRBJ2-7, with TRBD1 matching 8 bases. Germline V gives CDR1 SNHLY, CDR2 FYNNEI. V shed 6 bases and J 6 bases; nucleotides not matched to a gene: 10. The CDR3 loop spans 14 amino acids.

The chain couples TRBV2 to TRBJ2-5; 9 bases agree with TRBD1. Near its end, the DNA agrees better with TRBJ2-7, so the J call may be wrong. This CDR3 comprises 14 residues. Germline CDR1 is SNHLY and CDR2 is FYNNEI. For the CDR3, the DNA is TGTGCCAGCAGTGTACAGGGGGCGGCCTACGAGCAGTACTTC. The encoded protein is CASSVQGAAYEQYF.

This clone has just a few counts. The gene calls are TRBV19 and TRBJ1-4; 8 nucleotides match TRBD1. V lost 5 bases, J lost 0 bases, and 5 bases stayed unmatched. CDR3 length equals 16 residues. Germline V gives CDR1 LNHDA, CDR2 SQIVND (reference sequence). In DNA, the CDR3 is TGTGCCAGTAGTGCCGACAGGGGTTCAACTAATGAAAAACTGTTTTTT. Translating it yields CASSADRGSTNEKLFF.

CDR3 nucleotide sequence: TGTGCCACCAGCCCCCGACAGGGACACTCCTACAATGAGCAGTTCTTC. This gives the protein CATSPRQGHSYNEQFF. J is TRBJ2-1 and V is TRBV15; TRBD1 matches at 7 bases. CDR3 size: 16 residues. V was pared by 5 bases and J by 0 bases, with 7 bases of the junction left unmatched. From germline, CDR1 is LNHNV and CDR2 YYDKDF (reference sequence). Complete variable domain (other parts from reference TRBV15 and TRBJ2-1): DAMVIQNPRYQVTQFGKPVTLSCSQTLNHNVMYWYQQKSSQAPKLLFHYYDKDFNNEADTPDNFQSRRPNTSFCFLDIRSPGLGDTAMYLCATSPRQGHSYNEQFFGPGTRLTVL.

CDR3 sequence: CASSLVGGSEQYF. The CDR3 DNA is TGTGCCAGCAGCTTAGTCGGGGGGAGCGAGCAGTACTTC. V is TRBV7-2 and J is TRBJ2-7; TRBD2 aligns across 7 bases. The V and J ends lost 1 base and 6 bases, in that order; junction bases with no gene match: 3. The CDR3 has 13 residues. The germline gives CDR1 SGHTA, CDR2 FQGNSA.

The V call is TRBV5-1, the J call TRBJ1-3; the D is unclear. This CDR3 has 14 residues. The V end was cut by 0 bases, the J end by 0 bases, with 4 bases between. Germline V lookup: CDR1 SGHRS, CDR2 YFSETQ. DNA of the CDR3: TGCGCCAGCAGCTTGGGGAGCTCTGGAAACACCATATATTTT. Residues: CASSLGSSGNTIYF.

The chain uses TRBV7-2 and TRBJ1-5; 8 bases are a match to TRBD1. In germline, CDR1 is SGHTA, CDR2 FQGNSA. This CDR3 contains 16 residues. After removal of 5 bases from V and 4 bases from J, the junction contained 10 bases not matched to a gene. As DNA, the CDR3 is TGTGCCAGCAGCGTGCGTGGCCGACAGGGGAATCAGCCCCAGCATTTT. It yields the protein CASSVRGRQGNQPQHF.

The CDR3 loop is CASTKGGQWFF. The CDR3 region has the DNA TGTGCCAGCACCAAAGGGGGACAGTGGTTCTTC. J is TRBJ2-1 and V is TRBV6-5; TRBD1 agrees at 7 bases. Germline loops: CDR1 MNHEY, CDR2 SVGAGI. Germline trimming cut 7 bases from V and 15 bases from J; bases unmatched to any gene: 9. The CDR3 sequence is 11 residues long.

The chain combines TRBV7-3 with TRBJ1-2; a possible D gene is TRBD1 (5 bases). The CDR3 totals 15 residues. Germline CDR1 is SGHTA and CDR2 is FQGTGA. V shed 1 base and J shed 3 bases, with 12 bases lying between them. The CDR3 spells CASSLRGGMDYGYTF. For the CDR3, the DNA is TGTGCCAGCAGCTTAAGGGGGGGAATGGACTATGGCTACACCTTC. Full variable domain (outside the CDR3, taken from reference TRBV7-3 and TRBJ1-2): GAGVSQTPSNKVTEKGKYVELRCDPISGHTALYWYRQSLGQGPEFLIYFQGTGAADDSGLPNDRFFAVRPEGSVSTLKIQRTERGDSAVYLCASSLRGGMDYGYTFGSGTRLTVV.

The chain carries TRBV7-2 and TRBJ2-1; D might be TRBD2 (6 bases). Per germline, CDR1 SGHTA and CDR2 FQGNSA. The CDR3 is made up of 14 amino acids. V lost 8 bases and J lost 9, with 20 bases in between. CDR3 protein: CASVSNSGVGEQFF. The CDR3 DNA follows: TGTGCCAGCGTCTCCAATAGCGGCGTGGGTGAGCAGTTCTTC.

CDR3 loop: CASSELRSGANVLTF. The CDR3 nucleotides are TGTGCCAGCAGTGAACTCCGCTCTGGGGCCAACGTCCTGACTTTC. This rearrangement joins TRBV6-1 to TRBJ2-6; D gene unclear. Trimming cost V 2 bases and J 0 bases, with 5 bases left between them. The CDR3 totals 15 residues. Germline CDR1 MNHNS, CDR2 SASEGT.

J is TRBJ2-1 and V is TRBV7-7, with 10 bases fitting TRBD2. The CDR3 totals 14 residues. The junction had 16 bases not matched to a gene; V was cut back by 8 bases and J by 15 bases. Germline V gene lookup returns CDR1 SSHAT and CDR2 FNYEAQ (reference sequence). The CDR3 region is CASSQGLAGVGLFF. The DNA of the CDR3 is TGTGCCAGCTCCCAGGGCCTAGCGGGAGTAGGGCTGTTCTTC.

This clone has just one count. This CDR3 reads CASSLLGTGENEQYF. CDR3 DNA sequence: TGTGCCAGCAGCCTACTCGGGACAGGGGAAAACGAGCAGTACTTC. The rearrangement joins TRBV28 to TRBJ2-7; 10 bases are shared with TRBD1. The V gene end was trimmed by 6 bases and the J gene end by 5 bases; junction bases not matched to a gene: 10. The CDR3 runs to 15 residues. CDR1 and CDR2 (germline): MDHEN, SYDVKM. Complete variable domain (other parts from reference TRBV28 and TRBJ2-7): DVKVTQSSRYLVKRTGEKVFLECVQDMDHENMFWYRQDPGLGLRLIYFSYDVKMKEKGDIPEGYSVSREKKERFSLILESASTNQTSMYLCASSLLGTGENEQYFGPGTRLTVT.

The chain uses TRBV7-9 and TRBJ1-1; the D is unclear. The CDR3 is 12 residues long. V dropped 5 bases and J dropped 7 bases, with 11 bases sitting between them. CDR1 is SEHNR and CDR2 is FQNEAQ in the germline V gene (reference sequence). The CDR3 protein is CASSLLTGEAFF. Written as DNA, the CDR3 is TGTGCCAGCAGCCTCCTTACGGGTGAAGCTTTCTTT. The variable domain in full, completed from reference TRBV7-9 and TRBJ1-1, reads DTGVSQNPRHKITKRGQNVTFRCDPISEHNRLYWYRQTLGQGPEFLTYFQNEAQLEKSRLLSDRFSAERPKGSFSTLEIQRTEQGDSAMYLCASSLLTGEAFFGQGTRLTVV.

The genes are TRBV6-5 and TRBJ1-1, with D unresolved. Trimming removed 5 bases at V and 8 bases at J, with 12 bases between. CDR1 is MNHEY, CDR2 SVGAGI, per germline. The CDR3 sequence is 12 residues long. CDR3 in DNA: TGTGCCAGCAGTGAATTCAGGCTAGAAGCTTTCTTT. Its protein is CASSEFRLEAFF.

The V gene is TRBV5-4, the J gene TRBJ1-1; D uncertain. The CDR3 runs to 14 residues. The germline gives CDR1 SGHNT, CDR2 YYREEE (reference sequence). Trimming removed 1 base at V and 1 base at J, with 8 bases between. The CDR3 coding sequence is TGTGCCAGCAGCTTGTTTCGGGAGAACACTGAAGCTTTCTTT. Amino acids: CASSLFRENTEAFF. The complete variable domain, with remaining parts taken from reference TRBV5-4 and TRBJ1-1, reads ETGVTQSPTHLIKTRGQQVTLRCSSQSGHNTVSWYQQALGQGPQFIFQYYREEENGRGNFPPRFSGLQFPNYSSELNVNALELDDSALYLCASSLFRENTEAFFGQGTRLTVV.

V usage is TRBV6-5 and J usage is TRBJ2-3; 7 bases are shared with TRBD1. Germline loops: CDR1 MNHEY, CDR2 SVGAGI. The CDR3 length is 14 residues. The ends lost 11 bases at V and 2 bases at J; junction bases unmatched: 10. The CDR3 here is CASQVGGATDTQYF. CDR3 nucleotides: TGTGCCTCCCAGGTAGGGGGCGCCACAGATACGCAGTATTTT.

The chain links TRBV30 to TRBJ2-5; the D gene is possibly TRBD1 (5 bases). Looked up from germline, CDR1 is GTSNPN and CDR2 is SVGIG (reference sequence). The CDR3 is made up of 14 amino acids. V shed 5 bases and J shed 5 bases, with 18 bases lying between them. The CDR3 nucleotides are TGTGCCTGGTCTAAGTCCAGGGTTTGGGAGACCCAGTACTTC. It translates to CAWSKSRVWETQYF.

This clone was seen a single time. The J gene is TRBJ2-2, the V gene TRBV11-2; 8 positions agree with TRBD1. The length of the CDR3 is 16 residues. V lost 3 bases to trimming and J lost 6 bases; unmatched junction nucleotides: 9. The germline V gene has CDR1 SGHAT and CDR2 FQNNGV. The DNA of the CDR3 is TGTGCCAGCAGCTTTGTCAGGGGGCGAACGTCCGGGGAGCTGTTTTTT. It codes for CASSFVRGRTSGELFF.

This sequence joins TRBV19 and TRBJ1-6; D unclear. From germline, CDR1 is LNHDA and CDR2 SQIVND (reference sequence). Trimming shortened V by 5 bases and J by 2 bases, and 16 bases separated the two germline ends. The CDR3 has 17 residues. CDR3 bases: TGTGCCAGTAGTCTCCGCGGGTCCGGGACCTATAATTCACCCCTCCACTTT. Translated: CASSLRGSGTYNSPLHF.

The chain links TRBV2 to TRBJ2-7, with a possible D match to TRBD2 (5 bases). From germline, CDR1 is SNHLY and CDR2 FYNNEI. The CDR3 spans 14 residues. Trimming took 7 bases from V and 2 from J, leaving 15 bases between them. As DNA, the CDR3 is TGTGCCAGCACTCTTGGGAGCCCCACCTACGAGCAGTACTTC. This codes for CASTLGSPTYEQYF.

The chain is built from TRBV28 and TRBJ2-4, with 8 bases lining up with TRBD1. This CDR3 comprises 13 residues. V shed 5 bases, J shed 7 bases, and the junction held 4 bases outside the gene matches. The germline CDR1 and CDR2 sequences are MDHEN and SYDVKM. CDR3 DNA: TGTGCCAGCAGTCCCGGGACAGGTAACATTCAGTACTTC. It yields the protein CASSPGTGNIQYF.

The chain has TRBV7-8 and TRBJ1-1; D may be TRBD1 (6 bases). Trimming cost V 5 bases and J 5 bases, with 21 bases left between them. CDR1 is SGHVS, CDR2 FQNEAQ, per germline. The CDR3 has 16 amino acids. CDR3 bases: TGTGCCAGCAGCCCCTCCCGGGCGGGGGCGGATACTGAAGCTTTCTTT. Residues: CASSPSRAGADTEAFF.